The T cell receptor beta chain under discussion was sequenced for a study of blood T cell repertoires in COVID-19 (dated by TCRdb to the early 2020s). About the full investigation: The collaborator samples originated in the United States, Italy and Spain and spanned the acute and convalescent phases of COVID-19. The material from the prospective study consisted of cDNA or gDNA derived from T cells, B-cell-depleted T cells, or PBMCs. Subjects who had been exposed to COVID-19, were actively infected with it, or had recovered from it provided the deeply sampled blood TCRbeta repertoires that made up the dataset. The repertoires were released in a freely available public database meant as a resource for research on the immune response to SARS-CoV-2. Samples were obtained from the ongoing ImmuneRACE study (first 160 participants) and from 1,254 subjects provided by 6 global collaborators. Sample metadata almost always included a de-identified subject ID, COVID-19 status, age in years and sex. HLA class I and class II types, where available, came from metadata supplied by the sample provider rather than from assay-based typing. Results and caveats for the whole study, not just this receptor: The amount of clinical and demographic metadata varied by source and participant and was provided uncurated.

Turning to this clone: Its binding antigen is unknown. No base quality information exists; no much larger clone differs at one position.

V was cut back by 7 bases and J by 8 bases, leaving a gap of 15 bases between them. The CDR3, cysteine through phenylalanine, is 13 amino acids long. Solely the CDR3 DNA is kept, with 39 bases framed from the first base. Sequences LNHDA (CDR1) and SQIVND (CDR2) are obtained from the germline V gene (reference sequence). TCRbeta CDR3 regions were amplified from genomic DNA by means of the immunoSEQ Assay, a bias-controlled multiplex PCR. In the paper's pipeline: The number of nucleated cells in each sample was estimated by amplification of reference gene primers within the assay. To quantify the absolute abundance of each unique TCRbeta CDR3 rearrangement, sequence reads were collapsed and filtered. Productive Simpson clonality was computed per sample as the square root of Simpson's diversity index over productive rearrangements. The immuneACCESS repertoire file appears here via TCRdb, limited to in-frame rearrangements. These files lack a portion of the clones; in checked studies, under half of the deficit traces to unresolved V genes, and the cause of the others is not known. The V and J calls and clone size were taken over from that table, and D and trimming were inferred from the DNA. The sample table holds some 150,000 clones, of which roughly 88% were seen once. The ten largest clones take up about 6.8% of the sample.

Collaborating institutions collected whole blood in K2EDTA tubes following their own protocols. For TCRbeta analysis, collaborators shipped samples as frozen whole blood, isolated PBMCs, or DNA extracted from either of those sample types. The clonotype comes from a woman in her forties or fifties in a cohort sampled during active or convalescent COVID-19. The V gene is TRBV19 and the J gene is TRBJ2-1, and TRBD1 may be the D gene, going by 6 matching bases. The sequenced sample was peripheral blood. The CDR3: CASMSRGRDEQFF. The bases read TGTGCCAGTATGTCCAGGGGCAGGGATGAGCAGTTCTTC.